The 6 T cell receptor beta chains below were found in one sample sequenced in a study of cytotoxic CD8 clonotypes in ibrutinib-treated CLL. TCRdb keeps only in-frame clones here, not all; method: immunoSEQ multiplex PCR. The table has approximately 91,000 clones, roughly 80% seen once; the top ten hold approximately 5.1%. Source: PBMCs, taken after 12 months of ibrutinib treatment. These receptor sequences come from a human donor with chronic lymphocytic leukemia.

This sequence joins TRBV5-4 and TRBJ1-5; 9 bases line up with TRBD1. The CDR3 totals 20 residues. Germline loops: CDR1 SGHNT, CDR2 YYREEE (reference sequence). V lost 2 bases, J lost 0 bases, and 15 bases stayed unmatched. The CDR3 bases are TGTGCCAGCAGCTTCCCAAACGGGGGGACAGGGCCTAATAGCAATCAGCCCCAGCATTTT. Translating it yields CASSFPNGGTGPNSNQPQHF.

The chain couples TRBV6-5 to TRBJ2-5; tentatively, D is TRBD1 (6 bases). This CDR3 region has 12 residues. Trimming removed 9 bases from V and 5 bases from J, with 13 bases in between. Germline CDR1 is MNHEY and CDR2 is SVGAGI. The CDR3 nucleotides are TGTGCCAGTACAGGGCCGGGGGAGACCCAGTACTTC. Protein sequence: CASTGPGETQYF.

This sequence joins TRBV7-8 and TRBJ2-4, with TRBD2 as a possible D gene (7 bases). The CDR3 totals 17 residues. The V and J ends lost 5 bases and 1 base respectively, with 18 bases between them. Looked up from germline, CDR1 is SGHVS and CDR2 is FQNEAQ. The CDR3 loop is CASSRGAGVTAKNIQYF. The CDR3 nucleotides read TGTGCCAGCAGCAGGGGGGCGGGGGTGACTGCCAAAAACATTCAGTACTTC.

The CDR3 DNA reads as TGTGCCACCCCACGGGCGGGGGGTACAGATACGCAGTATTTT. Translated: CATPRAGGTDTQYF. The chain combines TRBV6-1 with TRBJ2-3; 8 positions agree with TRBD2. This CDR3 has 14 amino acids. Germline V gene data show CDR1 as MNHNS and CDR2 as SASEGT. The V segment lost 10 bases and the J segment 3 bases; nucleotides outside the gene matches: 9.

V gene TRBV10-2 combines with J gene TRBJ2-1; 8 positions match TRBD2. This CDR3 is built from 12 residues. J was trimmed by 8 bases and V by 8 bases; bases with no gene match: 5. Germline V gene lookup returns CDR1 WSHSY and CDR2 SAAADI. Written as DNA, the CDR3 is TGCGCCAGCCGCGGGGGGCGCGATGAGCAGTTCTTC. This translates into CASRGGRDEQFF.

The rearrangement uses TRBV7-8 and TRBJ2-2, with 7 bases fitting TRBD1. Trimming took 5 bases from V and 3 from J; bases not matched to a gene: 9. CDR3 length equals 16 residues. Germline V lookup: CDR1 SGHVS, CDR2 FQNEAQ. CDR3 region: CASSLLRGLDTGELFF. The CDR3 DNA reads TGTGCCAGCAGCCTGCTGAGGGGGCTTGACACCGGGGAGCTGTTTTTT.